This is a list of T cell receptor beta chains from one sample in a study of blood T cell repertoires in COVID-19. Some clones are missing from TCRdb's copy, which holds only in-frame ones; the method was immunoSEQ multiplex PCR. The table records fewer than 700,000 clones, 85% to 90% of them present only once. The sample was peripheral blood. All receptors come from a woman aged 45-59 years with COVID-19, enrolled during active disease. Each CDR3 is given with its conserved first and last residue. A D gene is named only where the DNA matches it firmly.

v_gene | d_gene | len | CDR3aa
TRBV30 | NA | 14 | CAWSQRGGDQPQHF
TRBV2 | TRBD2 | 13 | CATEAGRQETQYF
TRBV3-1/TRBV3-2 | NA | 13 | CASSQGRRDGYTF
TRBV10-3 | NA | 14 | CAISEGQGSYGYTF
TRBV4-2 | TRBD2 | 17 | CASSQVGTSQFPGELFF
TRBV6-5 | TRBD1 | 14 | CASSPGTGSYEQYF
TRBV29-1 | TRBD2 | 14 | CSADWGGGADEQFF
TRBV5-6 | NA | 13 | CASSLGQREKLFF
TRBV12-5 | NA | 18 | CASGLVLRGISGANVLTF
TRBV7-3 | TRBD1 | 14 | CASSLQGANTEAFF
TRBV28 | NA | 13 | CASSLAGLGEQYF
TRBV7-9 | TRBD1 | 12 | CASSPGTGFQHF
TRBV3-1/TRBV3-2 | TRBD2 | 16 | CASSHSSGGSTNEQFF
TRBV19 | TRBD2 | 14 | CASMVGGAVGELFF
TRBV6-1 | NA | 17 | CASSEWIRGADTGELFF
TRBV3-1/TRBV3-2 | NA | 15 | CASSLSGGTYNEQFF
TRBV9 | NA | 13 | CASSVPTGNGYTF
TRBV28 | TRBD1 | 15 | CASSPTGGPSGEQYF
TRBV12-3/TRBV12-4 | NA | 11 | CASSLYREQFF
TRBV10-3 | TRBD2 | 17 | CAISPDSGGPLRNEQFF
TRBV7-6 | NA | 15 | CASSSRPAGNYGYTF
TRBV2 | NA | 13 | CASSEYRDGIQYF
TRBV5-5 | NA | 12 | CASSSPNEKLFF
TRBV19 | TRBD1 | 15 | CASSIKGAGNYGYTF
TRBV19 | NA | 16 | CASSITDSAVSTEAFF
TRBV5-1 | NA | 15 | CASSLDRPSREKLFF
TRBV6-5 | NA | 12 | CASKLQGSGYTF
TRBV5-6 | NA | 15 | CASSLLALRDQPQHF
TRBV6-5 | NA | 14 | CASSIRGMNTEAFF
TRBV30 | NA | 14 | CAWTRAQLVREQFF
TRBV9 | NA | 14 | CASSVADSNYGYTF
TRBV6-5 | TRBD1 | 14 | CASGAGTGKDIQYF
TRBV20-1 | TRBD1 | 11 | CSAADRVGYTF
TRBV23-1 | NA | 14 | CASSLGTHGDEQFF
TRBV7-9 | TRBD2 | 17 | CASRGETGRGFPDTQYF